The rows below give T cell receptor beta chains drawn from one sample of a study of CD8 T cell repertoires and HIV-1 epitope variants. Their antigens remain unidentified. Some clones are missing from TCRdb's copy, which holds only in-frame ones; the method was immunoSEQ multiplex PCR. The repertoire holds over 1,500 clones, with roughly two thirds as singletons. The sample was cultured CD8+ T cells derived from PBMCs. The source of these receptors is a male donor with HIV. Both conserved end residues are part of each CDR3. D genes are given only for firm matches. For some rows the clone size is stated as once, few or many, or as a class when expanded; others skip it.

TRBV4-3	few	TRBJ2-1	TRBD1	CASSQGPGQGYNEQFF	TGCGCCAGCAGCCAGGGTCCGGGACAGGGATACAATGAGCAGTTCTTC
TRBV28	few	TRBJ2-7	-	CASSLLLISYEQYF	TGTGCCAGCAGTCTTCTCTTGATCTCCTACGAGCAGTACTTC
TRBV6-1	once	TRBJ1-1	TRBD1	CASSESPGQARTEAFF	TGTGCCAGCAGTGAATCCCCGGGACAGGCCCGAACTGAAGCTTTCTTT
TRBV5-4	-	TRBJ2-1	-	CASSVWSLEDNEQFF	TGTGCCAGCAGCGTGTGGTCACTAGAAGACAATGAGCAGTTCTTC
TRBV30	-	TRBJ2-5	-	CAWIGGMTETQYF	TGTGCCTGGATCGGGGGTATGACGGAGACCCAGTACTTC
TRBV2	once	TRBJ1-3	-	CASSPGPKGSGNTIYF	TGTGCCAGCAGTCCCGGGCCCAAGGGGTCCGGAAACACCATATATTTT
TRBV29-1	-	TRBJ1-3	-	CSTAAGGGNTIYF	TGCAGCACCGCCGCGGGAGGCGGAAACACCATATATTTT
TRBV4-1	-	TRBJ2-2	-	CASSLRLGTGELFF	TGCGCCAGCAGTTTGAGGCTTGGCACCGGGGAGCTGTTTTTT
TRBV9	-	TRBJ1-1	-	CASSVGRLRDSGTEAFF	TGTGCCAGCAGCGTAGGGAGACTTCGCGATAGTGGCACTGAAGCTTTCTTT
TRBV19	-	TRBJ2-1	TRBD2	CATEAVAGVGPYNEQFF	TGTGCCACCGAGGCGGTAGCGGGAGTCGGCCCCTACAATGAGCAGTTCTTC
TRBV7-9	once	TRBJ2-2	TRBD2	CASSLARGAWNAGELFF	TGTGCCAGCAGCTTAGCGCGGGGGGCGTGGAACGCCGGGGAGCTGTTTTTT
TRBV10-3	-	TRBJ2-1	-	CAISERLYNEQFF	TGTGCCATCAGTGAGCGCTTATACAATGAGCAGTTCTTC
TRBV7-9	-	TRBJ1-3	-	CASSLVGARNTIYF	TGTGCCAGCAGCTTAGTTGGGGCCAGAAACACCATATATTTT
TRBV28	-	TRBJ1-5	-	CASSLEGLSNQPQHF	TGTGCCAGCAGTTTGGAGGGCCTTAGCAATCAGCCCCAGCATTTT
TRBV6-5	-	TRBJ2-1	TRBD2	CASSYSPSGGRNEQFF	TGTGCCAGCAGTTACTCGCCTAGCGGGGGACGCAATGAGCAGTTCTTC
TRBV14	few	TRBJ2-1	-	CASSQDRKPYNEQFF	TGTGCCAGCAGCCAAGATCGGAAGCCCTACAATGAGCAGTTCTTC
TRBV7-6	-	TRBJ1-1	TRBD1	CASSLETPDREVYTEAFF	TGTGCCAGCAGCTTAGAAACTCCAGACAGGGAAGTATATACTGAAGCTTTCTTT
TRBV7-9	-	TRBJ2-3	TRBD2	CASSLANAGANTDTQYF	TGTGCCAGCAGCTTAGCTAACGCGGGAGCGAACACAGATACGCAGTATTTT
TRBV30	-	TRBJ1-5	-	CALRGLSNQPQHF	TGTGCCCTTCGGGGTCTCAGCAATCAGCCCCAGCATTTT
TRBV27	-	TRBJ2-5	-	CASSLSTGMGEAQYF	TGTGCCAGCAGTTTGTCTACAGGGATGGGAGAGGCCCAGTACTTC
TRBV5-1	-	TRBJ2-1	TRBD2	CASSWERGSYNEQFF	TGCGCCAGCAGCTGGGAGCGGGGCTCCTACAATGAGCAGTTCTTC
TRBV15	-	TRBJ2-3	TRBD2	CATSRLASGRSTDTQYF	TGTGCCACCAGCAGACTGGCTAGCGGTCGTAGCACAGATACGCAGTATTTT
TRBV27	-	TRBJ1-5	TRBD1	CASSYTGGSNQPQHF	TGTGCCAGCAGTTACACAGGGGGTAGCAATCAGCCCCAGCATTTT
TRBV6-1	-	TRBJ2-7	-	CASSEPGIYEQYF	TGTGCCAGCAGTGAGCCGGGGATCTACGAGCAGTACTTC
TRBV4-3	few	TRBJ2-4	-	CASSQGVSDIQYF	TGCGCCAGCAGCCAAGGGGTGTCGGACATTCAGTACTTC
TRBV5-6	-	TRBJ1-2	TRBD1	CASSPGQGVDYGYTF	TGTGCCAGCAGCCCGGGACAGGGGGTCGACTATGGCTACACCTTC
TRBV7-2	-	TRBJ2-7	-	CASSLELGQYEQYF	TGTGCCAGCAGCTTAGAATTAGGGCAGTACGAGCAGTACTTC
TRBV30	-	TRBJ2-5	-	CAWSAVRETQYF	TGTGCCTGGAGTGCGGTCCGGGAGACCCAGTACTTC
TRBV6-1	-	TRBJ2-1	-	CASSDYHPAGHNEQFF	TGTGCCAGCAGTGACTACCATCCTGCGGGTCACAATGAGCAGTTCTTC
TRBV6-5	-	TRBJ2-5	TRBD2	CASSYDGASGETQYF	TGTGCCAGCAGTTACGACGGGGCTAGCGGGGAGACCCAGTACTTC
TRBV28	-	TRBJ1-2	TRBD1	CASTQDRDYGYTF	TGTGCCAGCACCCAGGACAGGGATTATGGCTACACCTTC
TRBV25-1	once	TRBJ2-2	-	CASSEYPDGANTGELFF	TGTGCCAGCAGTGAATACCCGGACGGCGCGAACACCGGGGAGCTGTTTTTT
TRBV27	-	TRBJ2-7	TRBD2	CASSPSGNSYEQYF	TGTGCCAGCAGTCCTAGCGGAAATTCCTACGAGCAGTACTTC
TRBV27	once	TRBJ2-7	-	CASSLTWPPYEQYF	TGTGCCAGCAGCCTGACGTGGCCTCCCTACGAGCAGTACTTC
TRBV2	-	TRBJ2-7	-	CASSDDEEVSSYEQYF	TGTGCCAGCAGTGATGACGAGGAGGTGAGCTCCTACGAGCAGTACTTC
TRBV28	few	TRBJ1-1	-	CASSRVTEAFF	TGTGCCAGCAGCAGGGTCACTGAAGCTTTCTTT
TRBV7-9	few	TRBJ2-7	-	CASSSPQGTEQYF	TGTGCCAGCAGCTCCCCCCAGGGTACCGAGCAGTACTTC
TRBV23-1	few	TRBJ2-2	-	CASSQSTLYTGELFF	TGCGCCAGCAGTCAATCGACCCTCTACACCGGGGAGCTGTTTTTT
TRBV6-5	-	TRBJ2-5	-	CASRALGEKETQYF	TGTGCCAGCAGAGCATTAGGGGAGAAAGAGACCCAGTACTTC
TRBV6-1	few	TRBJ2-2	-	CASMALLGTGELFF	TGTGCCAGCATGGCCCTCCTGGGCACCGGGGAGCTGTTTTTT
TRBV28	-	TRBJ1-2	-	CASSFGGGYGYTF	TGTGCCAGCAGTTTCGGAGGGGGTTATGGCTACACCTTC
TRBV19	-	TRBJ2-1	-	CASSIEGTNYNEQFF	TGTGCCAGTAGTATAGAAGGGACAAATTACAATGAGCAGTTCTTC
TRBV6-1	-	TRBJ2-1	TRBD1	CASRDRGSYNEQFF	TGTGCCAGCAGGGACAGGGGCTCCTACAATGAGCAGTTCTTC
TRBV2	-	TRBJ2-7	-	CASRGTPYNEQYF	TGTGCCAGCAGAGGGACACCCTATAACGAGCAGTACTTC
TRBV28	large	TRBJ2-7	-	CASSPRLGDLYEQYF	TGTGCCAGCAGTCCCCGACTGGGCGACCTCTACGAGCAGTACTTC
TRBV13	-	TRBJ2-5	-	CASSFPGQQETQYF	TGTGCCAGCAGCTTCCCGGGACAACAAGAGACCCAGTACTTC
TRBV7-8	-	TRBJ1-2	-	CASSLVSGRSNYGYTF	TGTGCCAGCAGCTTAGTTTCTGGGCGGTCTAACTATGGCTACACCTTC
TRBV28	-	TRBJ1-6	TRBD1	CASSTGTGGTSYNSPLHF	TGTGCCAGCAGCACCGGGACAGGGGGGACCTCCTATAATTCACCCCTCCACTTT
TRBV5-6	-	TRBJ2-7	-	CASSPGPMEQYF	TGTGCCAGCAGCCCGGGACCAATGGAGCAGTACTTC
TRBV28	-	TRBJ2-1	-	CASSLQGGEQFF	TGTGCCAGCAGTTTACAGGGAGGTGAGCAGTTCTTC
TRBV7-2	-	TRBJ2-7	-	CASSLFGQFYEQYF	TGTGCCAGCAGCCTTTTTGGACAGTTCTACGAGCAGTACTTC